This is a list of T cell receptor beta chains from one sample in a study of cytomegalovirus exposure and HLA in healthy donors. The table came from immunoSEQ multiplex PCR; TCRdb's copy has only in-frame clones and leaves some out. The top ten clones hold roughly 0.53% of a sample with about 140,000 clones, 70% to 90% of them seen once. Sequenced input: PBMCs. These receptors were taken from a woman aged 40-49 years in good health and CMV-seronegative. The CDR3 runs from the conserved cysteine through the conserved F or W. D genes are given only for firm matches. Clone size appears in some rows only: once, few, many, or a class for an expanded clone.

len: 16; d_gene: -; abundance: -; j_gene: TRBJ2-3; v_gene: TRBV11-3; CDR3aa: CASSLDPRSSTDTQYF; CDR3nt: TGTGCCAGCAGCTTAGATCCTAGATCAAGTACAGATACGCAGTATTTT
len: 16; d_gene: -; abundance: -; j_gene: TRBJ2-7; v_gene: TRBV5-1; CDR3aa: CASSLDPQRSSYEQYF; CDR3nt: TGCGCCAGCAGCTTGGACCCCCAAAGGAGCTCCTACGAGCAGTACTTC
len: 14; d_gene: -; abundance: -; j_gene: TRBJ2-7; v_gene: TRBV7-8; CDR3aa: CASSLGQGHSEQYF; CDR3nt: TGTGCCAGCAGCTTAGGCCAGGGACACTCCGAGCAGTACTTC
len: 11; d_gene: -; abundance: -; j_gene: TRBJ1-2; v_gene: TRBV7-9; CDR3aa: CASSSYYGYTF; CDR3nt: TGTGCCAGCAGCTCTTACTATGGCTACACCTTC
len: 16; d_gene: TRBD1; abundance: -; j_gene: TRBJ2-4; v_gene: TRBV9; CDR3aa: CASSPSGTGGEGDQYF; CDR3nt: TGTGCCAGCAGCCCGTCTGGGACAGGGGGCGAGGGGGACCAGTACTTC
len: 14; d_gene: -; abundance: -; j_gene: TRBJ2-7; v_gene: TRBV5-5; CDR3aa: CASSLARGGYEQYF; CDR3nt: TGTGCCAGCAGCTTGGCCCGGGGTGGGTACGAGCAGTACTTC
len: 16; d_gene: TRBD2; abundance: once; j_gene: TRBJ2-3; v_gene: TRBV27; CDR3aa: CASSVLAGRSTDTQYF; CDR3nt: TGTGCCAGCAGTGTGTTAGCGGGCCGAAGCACAGATACGCAGTATTTT
len: 13; d_gene: -; abundance: -; j_gene: TRBJ1-5; v_gene: TRBV30; CDR3aa: CAWSARFSQPQHF; CDR3nt: TGTGCCTGGAGTGCCCGGTTTTCGCAGCCCCAGCATTTT
len: 12; d_gene: -; abundance: -; j_gene: TRBJ1-6; v_gene: TRBV4-1; CDR3aa: CASSQVTGPLHF; CDR3nt: TGCGCCAGCAGCCAGGTGACGGGACCCCTCCACTTT
len: 16; d_gene: TRBD2; abundance: -; j_gene: TRBJ2-1; v_gene: TRBV2; CDR3aa: CASTYLAGGGNNEQFF; CDR3nt: TGTGCCAGCACCTACCTAGCGGGAGGGGGAAACAATGAGCAGTTCTTC
len: 13; d_gene: -; abundance: -; j_gene: TRBJ2-5; v_gene: TRBV7-9; CDR3aa: CASRGKAEETQYF; CDR3nt: TGTGCCAGCCGCGGCAAAGCAGAAGAGACCCAGTACTTC
len: 15; d_gene: TRBD1; abundance: -; j_gene: TRBJ2-2; v_gene: TRBV7-3; CDR3aa: CASSSRGTSTGELFF; CDR3nt: TGTGCCAGCAGCAGCAGGGGGACCAGCACCGGGGAGCTGTTTTTT
len: 12; d_gene: -; abundance: -; j_gene: TRBJ1-2; v_gene: TRBV7-2; CDR3aa: CASSWGSYGYTF; CDR3nt: TGTGCCAGCAGTTGGGGCAGCTATGGCTACACCTTC
len: 14; d_gene: -; abundance: -; j_gene: TRBJ1-1; v_gene: TRBV5-1; CDR3aa: CASSLDSSNTEAFF; CDR3nt: TGCGCCAGCAGCTTGGACAGCTCGAACACTGAAGCTTTCTTT
len: 15; d_gene: TRBD2; abundance: -; j_gene: TRBJ2-1; v_gene: TRBV7-9; CDR3aa: CASSPSGSSYNEQFF; CDR3nt: TGTGCCAGCAGCCCTAGCGGGAGCTCCTACAATGAGCAGTTCTTC
len: 13; d_gene: -; abundance: -; j_gene: TRBJ2-5; v_gene: TRBV9; CDR3aa: CASSVQGRETQYF; CDR3nt: TGTGCCAGCAGCGTGCAGGGTAGGGAGACCCAGTACTTC
len: 16; d_gene: TRBD2; abundance: -; j_gene: TRBJ2-7; v_gene: TRBV6-5; CDR3aa: CASSSYASGRNYEQYF; CDR3nt: TGTGCCAGCAGTTCCTACGCTAGCGGGAGAAACTACGAGCAGTACTTC
len: 15; d_gene: TRBD1; abundance: -; j_gene: TRBJ1-2; v_gene: TRBV7-9; CDR3aa: CASSSQGARRYGYTF; CDR3nt: TGTGCCAGCAGCTCACAGGGGGCGCGACGGTATGGCTACACCTTC
len: 14; d_gene: -; abundance: -; j_gene: TRBJ2-1; v_gene: TRBV10-3; CDR3aa: CAISSTRGYNEQFF; CDR3nt: TGTGCCATCAGTAGCACAAGGGGCTACAATGAGCAGTTCTTC
len: 15; d_gene: TRBD2; abundance: -; j_gene: TRBJ2-5; v_gene: TRBV2; CDR3aa: CASRSRLAGQETQYF; CDR3nt: TGTGCCAGCAGGTCCAGACTAGCGGGGCAAGAGACCCAGTACTTC
len: 16; d_gene: -; abundance: -; j_gene: TRBJ1-1; v_gene: TRBV27; CDR3aa: CASSLSPRWTAWDAFF; CDR3nt: TGTGCCAGCAGTTTATCTCCGCGTTGGACAGCCTGGGACGCTTTCTTT
len: 13; d_gene: TRBD2; abundance: -; j_gene: TRBJ2-7; v_gene: TRBV27; CDR3aa: CATRSGNRYEQYF; CDR3nt: TGTGCCACCCGAAGCGGGAACCGTTACGAGCAGTACTTC
len: 13; d_gene: -; abundance: -; j_gene: TRBJ1-1; v_gene: TRBV6-4; CDR3aa: CASSATYDTEAFF; CDR3nt: TGTGCCAGCAGCGCCACTTACGACACTGAAGCTTTCTTT
len: 13; d_gene: TRBD1; abundance: -; j_gene: TRBJ2-7; v_gene: TRBV15; CDR3aa: CATSGTVPYEQYF; CDR3nt: TGTGCCACCTCCGGGACAGTGCCCTACGAGCAGTACTTC